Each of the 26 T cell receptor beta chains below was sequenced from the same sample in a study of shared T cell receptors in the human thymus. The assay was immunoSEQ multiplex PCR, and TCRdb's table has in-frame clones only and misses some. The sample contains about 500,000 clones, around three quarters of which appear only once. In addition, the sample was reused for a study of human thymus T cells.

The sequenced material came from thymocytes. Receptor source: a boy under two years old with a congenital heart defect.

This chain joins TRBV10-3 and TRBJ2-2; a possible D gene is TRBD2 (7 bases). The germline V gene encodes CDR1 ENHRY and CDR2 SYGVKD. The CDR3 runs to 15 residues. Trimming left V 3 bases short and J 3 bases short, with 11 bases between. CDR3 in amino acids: CAISEGGDDTGELFF. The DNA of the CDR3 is TGTGCCATCAGTGAAGGGGGGGACGACACCGGGGAGCTGTTTTTT.

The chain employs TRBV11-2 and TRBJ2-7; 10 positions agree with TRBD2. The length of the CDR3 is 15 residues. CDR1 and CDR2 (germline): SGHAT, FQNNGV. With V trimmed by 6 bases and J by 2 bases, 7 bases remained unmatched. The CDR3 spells CASRKTSGVAYEQYF. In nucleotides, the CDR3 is TGTGCCAGCAGAAAAACTAGCGGGGTGGCCTACGAGCAGTACTTC.

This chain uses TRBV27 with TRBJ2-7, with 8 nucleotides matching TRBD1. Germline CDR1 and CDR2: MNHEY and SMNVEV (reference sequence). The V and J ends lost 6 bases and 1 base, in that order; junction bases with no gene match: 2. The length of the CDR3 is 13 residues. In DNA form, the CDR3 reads TGTGCCAGCAGCCGGACAGGGTCCTACGAGCAGTACTTC. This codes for CASSRTGSYEQYF.

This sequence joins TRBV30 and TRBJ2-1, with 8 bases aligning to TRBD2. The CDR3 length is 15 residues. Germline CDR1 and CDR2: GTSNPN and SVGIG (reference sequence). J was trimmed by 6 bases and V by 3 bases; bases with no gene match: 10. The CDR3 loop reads CAWSESGRSLNEQFF. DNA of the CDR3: TGTGCCTGGAGCGAGAGCGGGAGATCCCTCAATGAGCAGTTCTTC. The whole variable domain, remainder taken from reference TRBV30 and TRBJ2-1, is SQTIHQWPATLVQPVGSPLSLECTVEGTSNPNLYWYRQAAGRGLQLLFYSVGIGQISSEVPQNLSASRPQDRQFILSSKKLLLSDSGFYLCAWSESGRSLNEQFFGPGTRLTVL.

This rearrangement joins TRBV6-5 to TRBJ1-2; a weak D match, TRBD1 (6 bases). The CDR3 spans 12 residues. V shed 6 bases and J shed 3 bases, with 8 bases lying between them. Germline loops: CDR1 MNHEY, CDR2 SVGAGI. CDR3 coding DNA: TGTGCCAGCAGGCGGACAGACTATGGCTACACCTTC. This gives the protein CASRRTDYGYTF.

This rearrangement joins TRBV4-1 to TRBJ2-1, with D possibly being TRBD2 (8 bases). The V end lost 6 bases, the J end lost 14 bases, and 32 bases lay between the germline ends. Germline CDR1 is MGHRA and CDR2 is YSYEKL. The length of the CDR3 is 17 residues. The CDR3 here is CASSPGGPGLGVVWEFF. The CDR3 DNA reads TGCGCCAGCAGTCCAGGGGGACCGGGACTAGGGGTCGTTTGGGAGTTCTTC.

The CDR3, as DNA: TGTGCCAGCAGTTTACAGGGGATTTTGACCGGGGAGCTGTTTTTT. It yields the protein CASSLQGILTGELFF. The chain carries TRBV27 and TRBJ2-2, with a possible D match to TRBD1 (6 bases). Trimming cost V 2 bases and J 5 bases, with 12 bases left between them. The germline V gene has CDR1 MNHEY and CDR2 SMNVEV (reference sequence). The CDR3 is 15 amino acids.

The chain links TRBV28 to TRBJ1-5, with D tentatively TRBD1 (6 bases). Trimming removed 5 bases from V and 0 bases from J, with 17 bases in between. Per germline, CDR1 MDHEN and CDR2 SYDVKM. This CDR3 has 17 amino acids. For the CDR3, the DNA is TGTGCCAGCAGTCCAGATAAGGACAGAGATAGCAATCAGCCCCAGCATTTT. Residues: CASSPDKDRDSNQPQHF.

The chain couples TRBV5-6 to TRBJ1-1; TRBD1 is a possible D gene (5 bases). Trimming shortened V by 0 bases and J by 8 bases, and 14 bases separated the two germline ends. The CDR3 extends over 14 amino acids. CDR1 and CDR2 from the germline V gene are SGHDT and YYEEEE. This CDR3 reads CASSLDRLPREAFF. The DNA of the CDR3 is TGTGCCAGCAGCTTGGACAGGCTCCCTCGAGAAGCTTTCTTT.

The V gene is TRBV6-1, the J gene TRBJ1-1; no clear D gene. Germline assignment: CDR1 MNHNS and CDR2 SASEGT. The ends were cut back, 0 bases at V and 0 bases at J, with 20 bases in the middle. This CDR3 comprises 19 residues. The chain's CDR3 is CASSEAVKSSPKLNTEAFF. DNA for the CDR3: TGTGCCAGCAGTGAAGCGGTAAAATCATCCCCTAAACTGAACACTGAAGCTTTCTTT.

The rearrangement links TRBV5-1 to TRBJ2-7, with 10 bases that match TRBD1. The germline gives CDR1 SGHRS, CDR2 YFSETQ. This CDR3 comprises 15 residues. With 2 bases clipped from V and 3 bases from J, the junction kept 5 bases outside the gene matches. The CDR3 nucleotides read TGCGCCAGCAGCTTCGGGACAGGGGATTTCTACGAGCAGTACTTC. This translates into CASSFGTGDFYEQYF.

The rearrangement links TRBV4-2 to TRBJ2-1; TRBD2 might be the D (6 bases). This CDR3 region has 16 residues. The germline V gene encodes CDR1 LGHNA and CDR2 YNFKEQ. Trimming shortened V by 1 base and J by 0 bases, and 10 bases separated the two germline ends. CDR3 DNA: TGTGCCAGCAGCCAAGCGGGAGCGGTCTCCTACAATGAGCAGTTCTTC. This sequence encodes CASSQAGAVSYNEQFF.

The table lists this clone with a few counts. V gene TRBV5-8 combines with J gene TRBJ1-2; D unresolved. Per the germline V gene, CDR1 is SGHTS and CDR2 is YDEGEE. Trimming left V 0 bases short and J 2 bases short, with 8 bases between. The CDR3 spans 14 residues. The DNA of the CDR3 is TGTGCCAGCAGCTTGGGCCGGGGAAACTATGGCTACACCTTC. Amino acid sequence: CASSLGRGNYGYTF.

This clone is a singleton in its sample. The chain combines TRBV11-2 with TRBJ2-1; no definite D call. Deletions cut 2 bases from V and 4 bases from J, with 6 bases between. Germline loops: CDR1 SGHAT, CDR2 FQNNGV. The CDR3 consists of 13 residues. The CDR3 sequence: CASSLLLYNEQFF. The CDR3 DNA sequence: TGTGCCAGCAGCTTACTCCTATACAATGAGCAGTTCTTC.

CDR3 nucleotides: TGTGCCAGCAGCCCCCGGACTAGCGGCAGGAAGACAGATACGCAGTATTTT. Translated, it gives CASSPRTSGRKTDTQYF. The chain combines TRBV14 with TRBJ2-3; 10 positions agree with TRBD2. Trimming at V came to 4 bases and at J to 3 bases, leaving 10 bases not matched to a gene. The CDR3 covers 17 residues. Germline loops: CDR1 SGHDN, CDR2 FVKESK.

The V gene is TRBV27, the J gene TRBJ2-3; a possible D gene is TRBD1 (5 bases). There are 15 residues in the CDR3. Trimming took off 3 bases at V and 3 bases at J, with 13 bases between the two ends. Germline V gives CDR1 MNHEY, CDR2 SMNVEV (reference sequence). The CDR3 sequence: CASSFVGLLTDTQYF. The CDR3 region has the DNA TGTGCCAGCAGTTTTGTGGGGCTATTAACAGATACGCAGTATTTT.

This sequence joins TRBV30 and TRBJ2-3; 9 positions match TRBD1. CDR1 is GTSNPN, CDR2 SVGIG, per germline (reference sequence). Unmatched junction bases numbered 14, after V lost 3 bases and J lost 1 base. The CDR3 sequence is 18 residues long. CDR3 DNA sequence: TGTGCCTGGAGGGGAGGACAGGGGACGGCTTTTGGCACAGATACGCAGTATTTT. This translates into CAWRGGQGTAFGTDTQYF.

In DNA, the CDR3 is TGTGCCAGCAGCCAGGGGACTAGCGGGACGGAGACCCAGTACTTC. It is translated as CASSQGTSGTETQYF. The V and J genes are TRBV5-4 and TRBJ2-5; 13 positions agree with TRBD2. The junction had 5 bases not matched to a gene; V was cut back by 4 bases and J by 5 bases. Germline-derived CDR1 and CDR2 are SGHNT and YYREEE (reference sequence). The CDR3 runs 15 residues.

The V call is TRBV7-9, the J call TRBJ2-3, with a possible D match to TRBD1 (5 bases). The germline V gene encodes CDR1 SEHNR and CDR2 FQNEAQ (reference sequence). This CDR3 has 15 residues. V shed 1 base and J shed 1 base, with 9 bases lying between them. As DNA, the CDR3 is TGTGCCAGCAGCTTAGAAAAAGGGGGCACAGATACGCAGTATTTT. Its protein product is CASSLEKGGTDTQYF. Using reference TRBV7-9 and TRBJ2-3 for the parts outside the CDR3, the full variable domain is DTGVSQNPRHKITKRGQNVTFRCDPISEHNRLYWYRQTLGQGPEFLTYFQNEAQLEKSRLLSDRFSAERPKGSFSTLEIQRTEQGDSAMYLCASSLEKGGTDTQYFGPGTRLTVL.

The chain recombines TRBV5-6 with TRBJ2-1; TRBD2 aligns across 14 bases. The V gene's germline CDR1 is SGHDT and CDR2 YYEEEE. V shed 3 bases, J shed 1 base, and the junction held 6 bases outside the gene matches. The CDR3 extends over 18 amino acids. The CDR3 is CASSSRTSGGLSYNEQFF. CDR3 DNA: TGTGCCAGCAGCTCAAGGACTAGCGGGGGGCTTTCCTACAATGAGCAGTTCTTC.

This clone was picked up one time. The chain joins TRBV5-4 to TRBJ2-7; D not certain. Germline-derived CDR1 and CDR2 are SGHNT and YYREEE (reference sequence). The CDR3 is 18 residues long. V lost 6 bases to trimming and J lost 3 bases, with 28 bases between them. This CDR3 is CASTSSRGEVIKGYEQYF. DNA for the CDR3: TGTGCCAGCACTTCCTCTCGAGGAGAGGTGATTAAAGGCTACGAGCAGTACTTC. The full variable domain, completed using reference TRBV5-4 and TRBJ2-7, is ETGVTQSPTHLIKTRGQQVTLRCSSQSGHNTVSWYQQALGQGPQFIFQYYREEENGRGNFPPRFSGLQFPNYSSELNVNALELDDSALYLCASTSSRGEVIKGYEQYFGPGTRLTVT.

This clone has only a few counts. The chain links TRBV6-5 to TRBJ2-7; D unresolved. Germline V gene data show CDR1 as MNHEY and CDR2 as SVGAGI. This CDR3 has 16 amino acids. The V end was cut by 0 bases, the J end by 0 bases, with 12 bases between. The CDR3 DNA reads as TGTGCCAGCAGTTACTCGGCAGGATCGAGCTCCTACGAGCAGTACTTC. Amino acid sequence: CASSYSAGSSSYEQYF.

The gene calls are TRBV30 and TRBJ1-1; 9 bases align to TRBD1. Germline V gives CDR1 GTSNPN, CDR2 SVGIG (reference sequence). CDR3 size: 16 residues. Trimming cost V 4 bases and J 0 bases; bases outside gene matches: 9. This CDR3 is CAWTLYRGRLNTEAFF. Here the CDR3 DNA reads TGTGCCTGGACTCTTTACAGGGGGCGGCTGAACACTGAAGCTTTCTTT.

The CDR3 protein is CATSRGRGLYNEQFF. The CDR3 region has the DNA TGTGCCACCAGCAGAGGCAGGGGCCTTTACAATGAGCAGTTCTTC. This chain links TRBV15 with TRBJ2-1, with D maybe TRBD1 (6 bases). The CDR3 has 15 residues. From germline, CDR1 is LNHNV and CDR2 YYDKDF (reference sequence). V lost 1 base and J lost 4, with 11 bases in between.

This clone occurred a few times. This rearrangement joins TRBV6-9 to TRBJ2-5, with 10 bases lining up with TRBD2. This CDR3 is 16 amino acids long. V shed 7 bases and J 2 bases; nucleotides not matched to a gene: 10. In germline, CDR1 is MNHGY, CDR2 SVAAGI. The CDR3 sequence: CASISPGLAPQETQYF. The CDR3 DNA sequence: TGTGCCAGCATTAGCCCGGGACTAGCGCCACAAGAGACCCAGTACTTC.

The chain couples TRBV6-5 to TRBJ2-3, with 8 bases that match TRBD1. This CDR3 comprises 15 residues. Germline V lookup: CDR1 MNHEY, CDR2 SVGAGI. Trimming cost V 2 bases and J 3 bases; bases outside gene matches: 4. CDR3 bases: TGTGCCAGCAGTTACCGGCGGACAGGGACAGATACGCAGTATTTT. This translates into CASSYRRTGTDTQYF.